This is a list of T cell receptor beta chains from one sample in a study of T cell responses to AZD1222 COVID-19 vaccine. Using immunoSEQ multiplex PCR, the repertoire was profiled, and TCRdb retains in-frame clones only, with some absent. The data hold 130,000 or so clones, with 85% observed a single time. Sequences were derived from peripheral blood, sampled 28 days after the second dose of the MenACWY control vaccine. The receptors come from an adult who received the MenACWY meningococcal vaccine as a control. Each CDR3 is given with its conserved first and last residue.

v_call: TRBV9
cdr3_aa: CASSARGTGGQETQYF

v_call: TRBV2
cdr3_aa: CASSELDFLGALHF

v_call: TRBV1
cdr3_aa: CTSSQTPTGAKNIQYF

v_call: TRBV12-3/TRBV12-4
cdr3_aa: CASNPTGGPGAFF

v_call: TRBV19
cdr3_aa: CATTGEGRETQYF

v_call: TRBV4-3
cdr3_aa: CASSQSVLAIYEQYF

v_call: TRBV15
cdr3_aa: CATSRHQGVGNTIYF

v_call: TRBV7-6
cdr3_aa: CASSLVDNEQFF

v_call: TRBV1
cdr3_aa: CTSSQYALGPDTEAFF

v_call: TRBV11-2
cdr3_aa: CASSWGLAGWANTGELFF

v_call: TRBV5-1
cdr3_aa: CASSLQGVGETQYF

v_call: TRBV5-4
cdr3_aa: CASRPGNQETQYF

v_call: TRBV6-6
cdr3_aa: CASSTGGVGANVLTF

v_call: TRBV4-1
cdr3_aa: CASSQEDRVYGYTF